This TCR beta chain derives from a study of cytomegalovirus exposure and HLA in healthy donors. Notes on the study in general: Indistinguishable V segments, including TRBV6-2 and TRBV6-3, were excluded.

This CDR3 is built from 15 residues. The germline CDR1 and CDR2 sequences are SGHNT and YYREEE (reference sequence). Trimming removed 4 bases from V and 4 bases from J; junction bases left unmatched: 2. Use of 60 Vbeta and 13 Jbeta primers characterized the PCR. Repertoires were generated with immunoSEQ multiplex PCR, while TCRdb's copy carries only in-frame clones and drops some. The data show roughly 140,000 clones, with about 80% seen just once and under 4.5% held by the top ten. Participants comprised healthy donors of bone marrow. Worth noting for this clone: Its target is unknown. This CDR3 is also generated by other DNA sequences in the sample.

The clonotype originates from a man in his late teens or twenties in good health and CMV-seronegative. The chain employs TRBV5-4 and TRBJ2-3; the match to TRBD2 covers 14 bases. The material sequenced was PBMCs. The CDR3 protein is CASSLGLAGADTQYF. In DNA, the CDR3 is TGTGCCAGCAGCCTGGGACTAGCGGGAGCAGATACGCAGTATTTT.